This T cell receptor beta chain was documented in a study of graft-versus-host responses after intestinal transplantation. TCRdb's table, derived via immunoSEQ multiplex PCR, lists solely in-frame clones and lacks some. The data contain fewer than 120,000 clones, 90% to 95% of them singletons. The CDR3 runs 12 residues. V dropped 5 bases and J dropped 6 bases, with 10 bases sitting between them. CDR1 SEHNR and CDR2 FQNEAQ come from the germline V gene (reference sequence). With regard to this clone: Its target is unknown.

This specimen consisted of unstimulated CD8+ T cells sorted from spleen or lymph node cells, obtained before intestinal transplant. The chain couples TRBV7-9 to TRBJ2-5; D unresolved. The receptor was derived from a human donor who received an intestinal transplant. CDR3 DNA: TGTGCCAGCAGCCCGGACGGGCAGACCCAGTACTTC. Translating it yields CASSPDGQTQYF.